These 21 T cell receptor beta chains share one sample of origin, sequenced in a study of human T cells and chemical hapten exposure. Time point here: patch test 3, about 24 weeks after DPC sensitization. Treatment defined: therapeutic diphenylcyclopropenone sensitization with weekly scalp DPC. TCRdb processed the RACE reads anew with MiXCR; each CDR3 protein has one entry. The sample carries about 30,000 distinct CDR3 sequences, over 4.5% recorded once. The sequencing used whole blood, collected in connection with sensitization to the hapten diphenylcyclopropenone (DPC). All receptors come from a man aged 30-40 years with alopecia areata. Some clones in this sample may be carry-over from other donors' samples.

Judged by abundance, this clonotype is medium-sized. The rearrangement links TRBV28 to TRBJ2-1, with D maybe TRBD2 (6 bases). V lost 4 bases and J lost 7, with 14 bases in between. Germline V gene data show CDR1 as MDHEN and CDR2 as SYDVKM. This CDR3 is built from 14 residues. CDR3 sequence (DNA): TGTGCCAGCAGTTCCCCCGGTAGCGGTAATGAGCAGTTCTTC. This codes for CASSSPGSGNEQFF.

This clonotype is classed as medium-sized. The chain couples TRBV29-1 to TRBJ2-3; 10 bases align to TRBD2. This CDR3 comprises 13 residues. Germline V lookup: CDR1 SQVTM, CDR2 ANQGSEA. The ends lost 4 bases at V and 4 bases at J; junction bases unmatched: 2. CDR3 protein: CSVASGSADTQYF. CDR3 DNA: TGCAGCGTTGCTAGCGGGAGTGCAGATACGCAGTATTTT.

This clonotype was counted many times. The V and J genes are TRBV4-3 and TRBJ1-6, with 7 bases lining up with TRBD1. The CDR3 runs to 15 residues. The trim removed 4 bases at V and 9 bases at J, leaving 9 bases unmatched. Germline CDR1 reads LGHNA; CDR2 reads YSLEER. CDR3 loop: CASSPAGTAFSPLHF. The CDR3 DNA reads TGCGCCAGCAGCCCGGCAGGGACAGCGTTTTCACCCCTCCACTTT.

This clonotype has a count of ten or more. V and J are TRBV7-8 and TRBJ1-4; D unresolved. Germline CDR1 and CDR2: SGHVS and FQNEAQ. Trimming removed 4 bases from V and 0 bases from J, with 15 bases in between. This CDR3 has 17 amino acids. CDR3 amino acids: CASSSNRAHATNEKLFF. The CDR3 DNA is TGTGCCAGCAGCTCAAACCGGGCGCACGCAACTAATGAAAAACTGTTTTTT. The whole variable domain, filled in from reference TRBV7-8 and TRBJ1-4, reads GAGVSQSPRYKVAKRGQDVALRCDPISGHVSLFWYQQALGQGPEFLTYFQNEAQLDKSGLPSDRFFAERPEGSVSTLKIQRTQQEDSAVYLCASSSNRAHATNEKLFFGSGTQLSVL.

This clonotype has a count of ten or more. This chain links TRBV7-8 with TRBJ1-3; D is ambiguous. The length of the CDR3 is 17 residues. The V end was cut by 1 base, the J end by 0 bases, with 13 bases between. From germline, CDR1 is SGHVS and CDR2 FQNEAQ. The CDR3, as DNA: TGTGCCAGCAGCTTAGGAGGTCTGGGGAGCTCTGGAAACACCATATATTTT. It specifies CASSLGGLGSSGNTIYF.

This clonotype was detected ten times or more. The rearrangement uses TRBV12-3 or TRBV12-4 and TRBJ2-2, with no clear D. V dropped 11 bases and J dropped 9 bases, with 22 bases sitting between them. The CDR3 runs to 14 residues. The CDR3 here is CAFLRPSDGWELFF. CDR3 bases: TGTGCCTTTCTCCGTCCGAGTGATGGTTGGGAGCTGTTTTTT.

In its sample, this clonotype was seen many times. This chain links TRBV29-1 with TRBJ2-7; a weak D match, TRBD2 (6 bases). The CDR3 extends over 13 amino acids. V lost 5 bases, J lost 6 bases, and 17 bases lay in between. Per germline, CDR1 SQVTM and CDR2 ANQGSEA. CDR3 region: CSVQRGSNAEQYF. The DNA of the CDR3 is TGCAGCGTTCAACGGGGGAGCAATGCCGAGCAGTACTTC.

This clonotype was seen at least ten times. This sequence joins TRBV6-6 and TRBJ2-5; 12 bases line up with TRBD2. Per the germline V gene, CDR1 is MNHNY and CDR2 is SVGAGI (reference sequence). This CDR3 has 16 residues. With 2 bases clipped from V and 1 base from J, the junction kept 2 bases outside the gene matches. This CDR3 is CASSYTSGGSQETQYF. CDR3 bases: TGTGCCAGCAGTTACACTAGCGGGGGGTCCCAAGAGACCCAGTACTTC.

Many counts were recorded for this clonotype. The chain employs TRBV6-2 or TRBV6-3 and TRBJ2-4; D could derive from TRBD1 or TRBD2 (5 bases each). This CDR3 is built from 16 residues. V gave up 2 bases and J gave up 1 base, with 12 bases separating them. CDR1 is MNHEY, CDR2 SVGEGT, per germline. Written as DNA, the CDR3 is TGTGCCAGCAGTTACGGGGCCAGGGAGGCCAAAAACATTCAGTACTTC. As protein: CASSYGAREAKNIQYF.

This clonotype was observed many times. The chain carries TRBV6-2 or TRBV6-3 and TRBJ2-5; 7 bases are shared with TRBD2. There are 16 residues in the CDR3. Trimming took 6 bases from V and 2 from J; bases not matched to a gene: 12. In germline, CDR1 is MNHEY, CDR2 SVGEGT. This CDR3 is CASSPGGAGSQETQYF. In nucleotides, the CDR3 is TGTGCCAGCAGCCCCGGGGGAGCGGGGTCACAAGAGACCCAGTACTTC.

This clonotype was counted at least ten times. The chain is built from TRBV7-3 and TRBJ1-1; no firm D call. With 5 bases removed from V and 2 bases from J, the gap between germline ends came to 9 bases. The germline CDR1 and CDR2 sequences are SGHTA and FQGTGA. The length of the CDR3 is 13 residues. The CDR3 protein is CASSAGINTEAFF. In DNA form, the CDR3 reads TGTGCCAGCAGCGCCGGTATAAACACTGAAGCTTTCTTT. The whole variable domain, filled in from reference TRBV7-3 and TRBJ1-1, reads GAGVSQTPSNKVTEKGKYVELRCDPISGHTALYWYRQSLGQGPEFLIYFQGTGAADDSGLPNDRFFAVRPEGSVSTLKIQRTERGDSAVYLCASSAGINTEAFFGQGTRLTVV.

This clonotype was observed at least ten times. The chain combines TRBV5-1 with TRBJ1-1; tentatively, D is TRBD1 (5 bases). CDR1 is SGHRS and CDR2 is YFSETQ in the germline V gene. V lost 3 bases, J lost 8 bases, and 23 bases lay in between. This CDR3 spans 16 amino acids. The CDR3 here is CASSSGLEGRQSEAFF. The CDR3 DNA is TGCGCCAGCAGCTCAGGCCTGGAGGGGAGGCAGTCGGAAGCTTTCTTT.

This clonotype was detected ten times or more. The CDR3 nucleotides are TGTGCCACCACCGCCGTCACAACAGGAAGTGGCTACACCTTC. It is translated as CATTAVTTGSGYTF. The chain uses TRBV12-3 or TRBV12-4 and TRBJ1-2, with D tentatively TRBD1 (5 bases). Trimming cost V 10 bases and J 7 bases, with 22 bases left between them. The CDR3 spans 14 residues.

This clonotype was counted many times. The chain couples TRBV27 to TRBJ2-5, with a weak D call TRBD2 (6 bases). The CDR3 runs 14 residues. V lost 5 bases and J lost 1, with 11 bases in between. Germline CDR1 MNHEY, CDR2 SMNVEV (reference sequence). The CDR3 DNA sequence: TGTGCCAGCAGTCCCCCCGGGGGCCAAGAGACCCAGTACTTC. This codes for CASSPPGGQETQYF.

This clonotype was observed a few times. The J gene is TRBJ1-1, the V gene TRBV5-4, with D maybe TRBD1 (5 bases). The V end lost 5 bases, the J end lost 7 bases, and 9 bases lay between the germline ends. The CDR3 has 11 residues. Germline CDR1 and CDR2: SGHNT and YYREEE (reference sequence). The CDR3 sequence is CASRQGGEAFF. The CDR3 DNA sequence: TGTGCCAGCAGGCAGGGAGGTGAAGCTTTCTTT.

This clonotype showed up many times. V and J are TRBV7-2 and TRBJ2-2; 8 bases agree with TRBD2. Germline V gives CDR1 SGHTA, CDR2 FQGNSA. This CDR3 is 12 amino acids long. The J segment lost 5 bases and the V segment lost 7 bases, leaving 0 bases of the junction unmatched. Here the CDR3 DNA reads TGTGCCAGCACGGGGGGGACCGGGGAGCTGTTTTTT. Translating gives CASTGGTGELFF.

This clonotype was counted many times. The chain has TRBV7-6 and TRBJ1-1, with TRBD1 as a possible D gene (6 bases). Germline V gene lookup returns CDR1 SGHVS and CDR2 FNYEAQ. This CDR3 comprises 16 residues. Trimming removed 5 bases at V and 4 bases at J, with 20 bases between. CDR3 in amino acids: CASSVSPGRGGTEAFF. DNA for the CDR3: TGTGCCAGCAGCGTCTCCCCAGGCAGGGGTGGCACTGAAGCTTTCTTT.

On this clonotype itself: A much larger clone differs from this one at a single base, so this may be a read error. The chain employs TRBV5-1 and TRBJ1-1, with D perhaps TRBD1 (6 bases). The CDR3 covers 16 residues. Germline-derived CDR1 and CDR2 are SGHRS and YFSETQ. V shed 3 bases and J shed 1 base, with 16 bases lying between them. The CDR3 DNA is TGCGCCAGCAGCTCGGGGGCAGGGTGGACGAACACTGAAGCTTTCTTT. This encodes CASSSGAGWTNTEAFF.

This clonotype was recorded many times. This chain joins TRBV29-1 and TRBJ1-1; no firm D call. CDR1 is SQVTM and CDR2 is ANQGSEA in the germline V gene. V gave up 7 bases and J gave up 7 bases, with 7 bases separating them. The CDR3 runs 9 residues. The CDR3 protein is CSADGEAFF. DNA for the CDR3: TGCAGCGCCGACGGTGAAGCTTTCTTT.

In this sample, this clonotype turned up many times. V is TRBV7-9 and J is TRBJ1-6, with unresolved D. V was trimmed by 6 bases and J by 7 bases, leaving 16 bases between them. The CDR3 covers 15 residues. Germline V gives CDR1 SEHNR, CDR2 FQNEAQ (reference sequence). As DNA, the CDR3 is TGTGCCAGCAGTCCCTGGGAGACCAGGAATTCACCCCTCCACTTT. This encodes CASSPWETRNSPLHF.

This clonotype has a count of ten or more. The rearrangement joins TRBV7-9 to TRBJ1-2; TRBD1 is a possible D gene (5 bases). Germline values: CDR1 SEHNR, CDR2 FQNEAQ (reference sequence). CDR3 size: 14 residues. The V end lost 1 base, the J end lost 4 bases, and 10 bases lay between the germline ends. This chain's CDR3 is CASSLEGRGYGYTF. The CDR3 DNA reads TGTGCCAGCAGCTTAGAGGGACGAGGCTATGGCTACACCTTC.